Shown below are 30 T cell receptor beta chains from a single sample sequenced in a study of shared clonotypes between healthy human individuals. TCRdb keeps only in-frame clones here, not all; method: immunoSEQ multiplex PCR. The sample has over a million clones, roughly 96% seen once. The sample taken for sequencing was naive CD4+ T cells sorted from blood. Subset of the sample: CD45RA+ positively selected. The receptor source for this set is a young man in good health.

The rearrangement joins TRBV4-1 to TRBJ2-2; D is undetermined. Germline V gene lookup returns CDR1 MGHRA and CDR2 YSYEKL. The germline V and J ends were trimmed by 1 base and 6 bases, with 6 bases remaining between them. The CDR3 length is 13 residues. This chain's CDR3 is CASSQGWSGELFF. CDR3 in DNA: TGCGCCAGCAGCCAAGGTTGGTCCGGGGAGCTGTTTTTT.

The rearrangement joins TRBV11-3 to TRBJ2-1; 10 bases agree with TRBD2. V was clipped by 2 bases and J by 7 bases; unmatched bases: 2. This CDR3 region has 14 residues. Germline V CDR1 and CDR2: SGHNT, YENEEA. In nucleotides, the CDR3 is TGTGCCAGCAGCTTAACTAGCGGGAAAAATGAGCAGTTCTTC. Translated, it gives CASSLTSGKNEQFF.

The chain employs TRBV18 and TRBJ1-2; D is undetermined. V shed 1 base and J shed 2 bases, with 14 bases lying between them. There are 16 residues in the CDR3. The germline V gene has CDR1 KGHSH and CDR2 LQKENI. CDR3 coding DNA: TGTGCCAGCTCACCACAGAAGGTGGTTGTGAACTATGGCTACACCTTC. It specifies CASSPQKVVVNYGYTF.

The chain couples TRBV28 to TRBJ1-1, with D unclear. Trimming removed 6 bases at V and 5 bases at J, with 13 bases between. The CDR3 covers 13 residues. The V gene's germline CDR1 is MDHEN and CDR2 SYDVKM. The CDR3 sequence is CASSRWTKTEAFF. The CDR3 DNA reads as TGTGCCAGCAGCCGTTGGACGAAAACTGAAGCTTTCTTT. The full variable domain, completed using reference TRBV28 and TRBJ1-1, is DVKVTQSSRYLVKRTGEKVFLECVQDMDHENMFWYRQDPGLGLRLIYFSYDVKMKEKGDIPEGYSVSREKKERFSLILESASTNQTSMYLCASSRWTKTEAFFGQGTRLTVV.

V is TRBV7-2 and J is TRBJ2-7, with TRBD1 as a possible D gene (5 bases). V was cut by 1 base and J by 7 bases, with 14 bases left in between. Germline assignment: CDR1 SGHTA and CDR2 FQGNSA. The CDR3 sequence is 14 residues long. The CDR3, as DNA: TGTGCCAGCAGCTTAGACCCAGGGTACGAGGAGCAGTACTTC. Protein sequence: CASSLDPGYEEQYF.

DNA of the CDR3: TGTGCCAGCAGGTTGAGGGCGGGTGGGAATACGCAGTATTTT. This codes for CASRLRAGGNTQYF. The chain recombines TRBV2 with TRBJ2-3, with D maybe TRBD2 (5 bases). The CDR3 has 14 residues. With 6 bases removed from V and 7 bases from J, the gap between germline ends came to 17 bases. Germline-derived CDR1 and CDR2 are SNHLY and FYNNEI.

The gene calls are TRBV5-6 and TRBJ2-1; 7 bases are a match to TRBD1. CDR3 length: 14 residues. J gave up 2 bases and V 5 bases, and 4 bases lay outside the gene matches. CDR1 and CDR2 (germline): SGHDT, YYEEEE. CDR3 coding DNA: TGTGCCAGCAGTCCCGGGACAGCCTACAATGAGCAGTTCTTC. Translation gives CASSPGTAYNEQFF.

This chain links TRBV11-3 with TRBJ2-7, with D perhaps TRBD2 (6 bases). V was trimmed by 2 bases and J by 1 base, leaving 21 bases between them. This CDR3 has 18 residues. Per germline, CDR1 SGHNT and CDR2 YENEEA. Here the CDR3 reads CASSLRGPRRATSYEQYF. The CDR3 DNA sequence: TGTGCCAGCAGCTTAAGGGGCCCGAGGAGGGCCACTTCCTACGAGCAGTACTTC.

This chain joins TRBV28 and TRBJ1-3; tentative D call: TRBD1 (5 bases). V was clipped by 4 bases and J by 0 bases, with 22 bases between them. Per germline, CDR1 MDHEN and CDR2 SYDVKM. This CDR3 has 19 residues. As DNA, the CDR3 is TGTGCCAGCAGTTCGCCCGGGGGGGGTCAACCCGTCTCTGGAAACACCATATATTTT. Its translation: CASSSPGGGQPVSGNTIYF. The full variable domain, in which reference TRBV28 and TRBJ1-3 provide the parts outside the CDR3, is DVKVTQSSRYLVKRTGEKVFLECVQDMDHENMFWYRQDPGLGLRLIYFSYDVKMKEKGDIPEGYSVSREKKERFSLILESASTNQTSMYLCASSSPGGGQPVSGNTIYFGEGSWLTVV.

The chain has TRBV21-1 and TRBJ1-5. TRBV21-1 is given as a pseudogene. The CDR3 length is 11 residues. CDR3: CASSSGQPQHF. As DNA, the CDR3 is TGTGCCAGCAGCTCCGGGCAGCCCCAGCATTTT.

The rearrangement uses TRBV2 and TRBJ1-5, with D perhaps TRBD1 (5 bases). This CDR3 spans 15 amino acids. The germline V and J ends were trimmed by 6 bases and 0 bases, with 12 bases remaining between them. CDR1 and CDR2 from the germline V gene are SNHLY and FYNNEI. The CDR3 DNA follows: TGTGCCAGCAGACAAGGGACGGTTAGCAATCAGCCCCAGCATTTT. As protein: CASRQGTVSNQPQHF.

The chain employs TRBV7-9 and TRBJ2-3; 9 bases are shared with TRBD2. Germline V gives CDR1 SEHNR, CDR2 FQNEAQ (reference sequence). There are 16 residues in the CDR3. V was pared by 5 bases and J by 0 bases, with 6 bases of the junction left unmatched. The CDR3 region has the DNA TGTGCCAGCAGCGACATTAGCGGGAGTAGCACAGATACGCAGTATTTT. Its translation: CASSDISGSSTDTQYF.

This sequence joins TRBV27 and TRBJ2-3; D might be TRBD2 (5 bases). V shed 5 bases and J shed 3 bases, with 12 bases lying between them. The CDR3 extends over 14 amino acids. The germline V gene encodes CDR1 MNHEY and CDR2 SMNVEV (reference sequence). In nucleotides, the CDR3 is TGTGCCAGCAGTCGCCTGTGGGAGACAGATACGCAGTATTTT. This translates into CASSRLWETDTQYF.

J is TRBJ2-2 and V is TRBV7-8; D ambiguous. V shed 5 bases and J shed 4 bases, with 8 bases lying between them. There are 13 residues in the CDR3. CDR1 is SGHVS and CDR2 is FQNEAQ in the germline V gene. The CDR3 loop is CASSTGVTGELFF. As DNA, the CDR3 is TGTGCCAGCAGCACTGGGGTCACCGGGGAGCTGTTTTTT.

This clone was detected only once. V usage is TRBV9 and J usage is TRBJ2-7, with D possibly TRBD1 on 5 matching bases. This CDR3 has 13 amino acids. Trimming took 3 bases from V and 3 from J, leaving 10 bases between them. The germline CDR1 and CDR2 sequences are SGDLS and YYNGEE. CDR3: CASSAKDSYEQYF. As DNA, the CDR3 is TGTGCCAGCAGCGCAAAAGACAGCTACGAGCAGTACTTC.

The chain couples TRBV6-1 to TRBJ1-2; the D gene is possibly TRBD1 (5 bases). The germline V gene has CDR1 MNHNS and CDR2 SASEGT. Trimming took off 1 base at V and 5 bases at J, with 11 bases between the two ends. This CDR3 is 14 amino acids long. In DNA, the CDR3 is TGTGCCAGCAGTGAAGGCGGGGGATGGTATGGCTACACCTTC. This sequence encodes CASSEGGGWYGYTF.

The CDR3 region has the DNA TGTGCCAGCAGTTTATTTACGGGCACACACACTGAAGCTTTCTTT. As protein: CASSLFTGTHTEAFF. The V and J genes are TRBV28 and TRBJ1-1, with no clear D. CDR3 length equals 15 residues. In germline, CDR1 is MDHEN, CDR2 SYDVKM. V gave up 1 base and J gave up 3 bases, with 12 bases separating them.

With regard to this clone: Other nucleotide sequences from this sample produce the same CDR3. The V and J genes are TRBV13 and TRBJ2-7; 10 nucleotides match TRBD1. V was clipped by 6 bases and J by 2 bases; unmatched bases: 4. CDR1 PRHDT and CDR2 FYEKMQ come from the germline V gene (reference sequence). The CDR3 totals 14 residues. DNA for the CDR3: TGTGCCAGCAGTTTGGGGACAGGGGCCTACGAGCAGTACTTC. Translated: CASSLGTGAYEQYF.

As regards this clone: This sample includes further DNA sequences coding for the same CDR3. The CDR3 loop reads CASSRTGANTGELFF. The CDR3 coding sequence is TGTGCCAGCTCAAGGACAGGCGCGAACACCGGGGAGCTGTTTTTT. The chain is built from TRBV18 and TRBJ2-2; TRBD1 matches 7 bases. V lost 5 bases, J lost 0 bases, and 3 bases stayed unmatched. The CDR3 extends over 15 amino acids. Germline CDR1 KGHSH, CDR2 LQKENI.

The J gene is TRBJ1-2, the V gene TRBV28; D is uncertain. The CDR3 runs 12 residues. V was pared by 4 bases and J by 1 base, with 4 bases between. Germline loops: CDR1 MDHEN, CDR2 SYDVKM. CDR3 amino acids: CASSSVNYGYTF. CDR3 nucleotide sequence: TGTGCCAGCAGTTCAGTTAACTATGGCTACACCTTC.

The rearrangement joins TRBV18 to TRBJ2-5; D uncertain. The germline gives CDR1 KGHSH, CDR2 LQKENI. This CDR3 comprises 12 residues. V was cut by 4 bases and J by 5 bases, with 8 bases left in between. The CDR3 here is CASSLGQETQYF. The CDR3 DNA is TGTGCCAGCTCACTCGGTCAGGAGACCCAGTACTTC.

This clone was observed a single time. The chain links TRBV27 to TRBJ2-2; D is unresolved. The germline V gene has CDR1 MNHEY and CDR2 SMNVEV (reference sequence). CDR3 length: 12 amino acids. Trimming shortened V by 5 bases and J by 5 bases, and 6 bases separated the two germline ends. The CDR3 DNA is TGTGCCAGCAGTCGTTTAACCGGGGAGCTGTTTTTT. Amino acids: CASSRLTGELFF.

V gene TRBV28 combines with J gene TRBJ1-5, with D unclear. The CDR3 is 14 amino acids. Trimming pared 8 bases from V and 2 bases from J, leaving 13 bases between. Looked up from germline, CDR1 is MDHEN and CDR2 is SYDVKM. CDR3 bases: TGTGCCAGCCAGGTCGGGGTCGGCAATCAGCCCCAGCATTTT. This gives the protein CASQVGVGNQPQHF.

The CDR3: CASSLVPSEQFF. CDR3 DNA sequence: TGTGCCAGCAGCTTGGTTCCCAGTGAGCAGTTCTTC. The chain links TRBV5-6 to TRBJ2-1; D remains ambiguous. Germline CDR1 is SGHDT and CDR2 is YYEEEE. Between the trimmed V and J ends, which lost 0 bases and 9 bases, there was a span of 7 bases. The CDR3 contains 12 residues.

This sequence joins TRBV2 and TRBJ2-7; D is perhaps TRBD1 or TRBD2 (5 bases each). The CDR3 covers 15 residues. The V end lost 4 bases, the J end lost 0 bases, and 13 bases lay between the germline ends. The V gene's germline CDR1 is SNHLY and CDR2 FYNNEI. CDR3 DNA sequence: TGTGCCAGCAGTGCTCGGGACGGTATCTCCTACGAGCAGTACTTC. This gives the protein CASSARDGISYEQYF.

In this sample, this clone turned up once. The chain links TRBV28 to TRBJ2-7, with 11 bases fitting TRBD2. The germline V gene encodes CDR1 MDHEN and CDR2 SYDVKM. CDR3 length equals 15 residues. The V segment lost 7 bases and the J segment 2 bases; nucleotides outside the gene matches: 7. This CDR3 reads CASTSPGLAAYEQYF. CDR3 bases: TGTGCCAGCACCAGTCCGGGACTAGCGGCCTACGAGCAGTACTTC.

CDR3 DNA: TGTGCCAGCAGTCCTCAGGGACTAGCGGGAGGGTATGGCTCCTACGAGCAGTACTTC. Encoded protein: CASSPQGLAGGYGSYEQYF. The chain employs TRBV27 and TRBJ2-7, with 16 bases matching TRBD2. The germline V gene encodes CDR1 MNHEY and CDR2 SMNVEV (reference sequence). V lost 5 bases and J lost 0; bases outside the gene matches: 10. The CDR3 sequence is 19 residues long.

The chain employs TRBV18 and TRBJ1-4; 7 positions agree with TRBD1. Germline V CDR1 and CDR2: KGHSH, LQKENI. This CDR3 spans 16 amino acids. Trimming removed 5 bases from V and 0 bases from J; junction bases left unmatched: 6. The CDR3 DNA reads as TGTGCCAGCTCATCGACAGGGCCGGCAACTAATGAAAAACTGTTTTTT. It specifies CASSSTGPATNEKLFF.

This chain links TRBV28 with TRBJ2-3; possible D gene TRBD2, 6 bases. Trimming removed 9 bases at V and 0 bases at J, with 22 bases between. Germline V gene sequence: CDR1 MDHEN, CDR2 SYDVKM. The CDR3 contains 17 residues. The CDR3 DNA sequence: TGTGCCAGTTGTGCGGGATACCACGCTCGGAGCACAGATACGCAGTATTTT. It codes for CASCAGYHARSTDTQYF.

In its sample, this clone was seen once. The chain recombines TRBV4-1 with TRBJ2-7; the match to TRBD2 covers 7 bases. CDR3 size: 15 residues. The germline gives CDR1 MGHRA, CDR2 YSYEKL. J was trimmed by 3 bases and V by 2 bases; bases with no gene match: 7. The DNA for the CDR3 is TGCGCCAGCAGCCAATCGGGACTAACGGACTACGAGCAGTACTTC. Its translation is CASSQSGLTDYEQYF.